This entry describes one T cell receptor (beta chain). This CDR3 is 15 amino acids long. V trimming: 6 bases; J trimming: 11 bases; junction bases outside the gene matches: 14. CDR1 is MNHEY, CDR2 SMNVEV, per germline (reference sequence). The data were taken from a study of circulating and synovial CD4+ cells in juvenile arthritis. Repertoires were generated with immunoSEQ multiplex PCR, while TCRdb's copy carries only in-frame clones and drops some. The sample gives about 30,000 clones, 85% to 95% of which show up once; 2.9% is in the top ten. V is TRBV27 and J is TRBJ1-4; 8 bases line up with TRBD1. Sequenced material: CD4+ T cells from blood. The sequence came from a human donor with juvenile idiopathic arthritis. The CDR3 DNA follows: TGTGCCAGCAGCCGACAGACAGGGGCACGGTTGAAACTGTTTTTT. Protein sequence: CASSRQTGARLKLFF.